This T cell receptor (beta chain) was found in a study of memory CD4+ T cells and cytomegalovirus serostatus. About the research overall: This sample comes from healthy Belgian adults, eight to ten CMV seropositive, 24 seronegative.

The sort gate was single viable CD3+CD4+CD8-CD45RO+ cells for memory CD4+ T cells. Between the trimmed V and J ends, which lost 0 bases and 8 bases, there was a span of 12 bases. This CDR3 has 14 residues. CDR1 and CDR2 (germline): KGHSH, LQKENI. The authors' processing: Out-of-frame sequences were removed, leaving 2 million to 2.5 million distinct TCRbeta sequences. Here immunoSEQ multiplex PCR was the method, and the copy in TCRdb shows in-frame clones only, minus some. The V and J calls and clone size come from that table; D and trimming were worked out from the DNA. The repertoire includes about 59,000 clones, roughly 81% of them detected once, and 1% to 1.2% sits in the top ten.

The genes are TRBV18 and TRBJ2-3; D remains ambiguous. The sample taken for sequencing was memory CD4+ T cells from blood. The sequence was obtained from an adult in good health and CMV-seronegative. The CDR3 loop reads CASSPPTMLITQYF. The CDR3 DNA reads TGTGCCAGCTCACCACCCACCATGTTGATTACGCAGTATTTT.